The 3 T cell receptor beta chains listed next were all sequenced from one sample in a study of blood T cell repertoires in COVID-19. Method: immunoSEQ multiplex PCR; TCRdb's copy keeps in-frame clones and lacks some. The sample carries 150,000 to 200,000 clones, roughly 85% recorded once. The sequencing input was peripheral blood. Source of these receptors: a woman in her seventies with acute or convalescent COVID-19.

J is TRBJ2-7 and V is TRBV4-1, with TRBD2 identical over 12 bases. Germline assignment: CDR1 MGHRA and CDR2 YSYEKL. V was clipped by 3 bases and J by 2 bases; unmatched bases: 5. The CDR3 consists of 16 residues. The CDR3 sequence is CASSQSLAGGTYEQYF. The DNA for the CDR3 is TGCGCCAGCAGCCAGTCGCTAGCGGGAGGGACCTACGAGCAGTACTTC.

The chain couples TRBV27 to TRBJ2-7, with 8 nucleotides matching TRBD1. Trimming cost V 4 bases and J 3 bases; bases outside gene matches: 8. This CDR3 contains 15 residues. Germline CDR1 and CDR2: MNHEY and SMNVEV (reference sequence). CDR3 nucleotide sequence: TGTGCCAGCAGTTACAGGACAGGGACCATCTACGAGCAGTACTTC. Protein product: CASSYRTGTIYEQYF.

CDR3 nucleotides: TGTGCCAGCAGCTTAGGACAGGTTCGAGAGACCCAGTACTTC. Translation: CASSLGQVRETQYF. V gene TRBV7-9 combines with J gene TRBJ2-5; possible D gene TRBD1, 6 bases. The CDR3 spans 14 residues. The V end was cut by 1 base, the J end by 4 bases, with 10 bases between. The germline V gene encodes CDR1 SEHNR and CDR2 FQNEAQ (reference sequence). Together with reference TRBV7-9 and TRBJ2-5, the CDR3 gives the full variable domain: DTGVSQNPRHKITKRGQNVTFRCDPISEHNRLYWYRQTLGQGPEFLTYFQNEAQLEKSRLLSDRFSAERPKGSFSTLEIQRTEQGDSAMYLCASSLGQVRETQYFGPGTRLLVL.